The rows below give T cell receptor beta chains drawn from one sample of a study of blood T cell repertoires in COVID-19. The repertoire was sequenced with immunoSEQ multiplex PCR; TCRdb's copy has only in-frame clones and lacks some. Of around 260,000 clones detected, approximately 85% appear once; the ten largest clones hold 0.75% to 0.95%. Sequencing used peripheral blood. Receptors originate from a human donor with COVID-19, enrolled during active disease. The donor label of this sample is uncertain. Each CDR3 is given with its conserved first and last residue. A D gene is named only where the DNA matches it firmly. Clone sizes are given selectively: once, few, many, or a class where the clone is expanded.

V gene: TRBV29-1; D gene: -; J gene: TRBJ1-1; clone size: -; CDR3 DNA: TGCAGCGTTGACCCAGGGTTAGAAGCTTTCTTT; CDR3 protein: CSVDPGLEAFF
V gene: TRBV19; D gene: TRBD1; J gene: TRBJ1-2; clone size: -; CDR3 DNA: TGTGCCAGTAGTCCAGGGGGCGGCTACACCTTC; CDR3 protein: CASSPGGGYTF
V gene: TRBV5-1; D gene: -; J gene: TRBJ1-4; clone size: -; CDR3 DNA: TGCGCCAGCAGCCTAGCGACTGGGAATGAAAAACTGTTTTTT; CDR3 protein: CASSLATGNEKLFF
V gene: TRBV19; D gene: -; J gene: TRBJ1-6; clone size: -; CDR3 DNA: TGTGCCAGTAGTATAGCCACAGGGAGCGGGGTTGATTCACCCCTCCACTTT; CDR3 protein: CASSIATGSGVDSPLHF
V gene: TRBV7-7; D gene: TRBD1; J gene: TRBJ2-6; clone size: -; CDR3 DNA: TGTGCTAGCAGCTTACGGACAGGGGGCGAAGGGGCCAACGTCCTGACTTTC; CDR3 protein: CASSLRTGGEGANVLTF
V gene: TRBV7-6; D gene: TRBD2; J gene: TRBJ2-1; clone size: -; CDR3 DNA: TGTGCCAGCAGCTTAGAAGTAGCGGGATACAATGAGCAGTTCTTC; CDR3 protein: CASSLEVAGYNEQFF
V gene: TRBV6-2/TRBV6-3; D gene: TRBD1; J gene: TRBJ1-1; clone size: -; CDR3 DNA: TGTGCCAGCAGTTACGGTGGTGGCAGGGGGATGAACACTGAAGCTTTCTTT; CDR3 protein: CASSYGGGRGMNTEAFF
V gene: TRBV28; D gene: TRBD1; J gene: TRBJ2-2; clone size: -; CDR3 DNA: TGTGCCAGCAGTCGGGACAGGGGGTGGACCGGGGAGCTGTTTTTT; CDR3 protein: CASSRDRGWTGELFF
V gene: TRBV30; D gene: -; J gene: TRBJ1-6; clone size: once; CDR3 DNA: TGTGCCTGGAGTGTTGGTGGGGAGAATTCACCCCTCCACTTT; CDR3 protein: CAWSVGGENSPLHF
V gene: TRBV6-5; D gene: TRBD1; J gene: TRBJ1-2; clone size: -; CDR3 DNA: TGTGCCAGCAGTCCCCCGGGACAGGGCTATGGCTACACCTTC; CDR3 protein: CASSPPGQGYGYTF
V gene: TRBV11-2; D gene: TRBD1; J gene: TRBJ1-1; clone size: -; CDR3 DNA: TGTGCCAGCAGCCGCACTGGGCGTGGCAGGGGGCAATCTGAAGCTTTCTTT; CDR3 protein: CASSRTGRGRGQSEAFF
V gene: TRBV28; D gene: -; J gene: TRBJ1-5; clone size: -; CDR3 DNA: TGTGCCAGCAGGTTAGACAGGAATCAGCCCCAGCATTTT; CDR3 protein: CASRLDRNQPQHF
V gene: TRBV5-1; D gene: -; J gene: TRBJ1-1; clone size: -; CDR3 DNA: TGCGCCAGCAGCTTGGGCCCCGCAGGGGTGAACACTGAAGCTTTCTTT; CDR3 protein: CASSLGPAGVNTEAFF
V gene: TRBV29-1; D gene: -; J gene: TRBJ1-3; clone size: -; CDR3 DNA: TGCAGCGTTGAGGCGGGGCAGGGAAGAAACACCATATATTTT; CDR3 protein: CSVEAGQGRNTIYF
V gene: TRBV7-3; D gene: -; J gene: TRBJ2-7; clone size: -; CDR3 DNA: TGTGCCAGCAGCCCAGTAAGCGGAAGCTCCTACGAGCAGTACTTC; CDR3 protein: CASSPVSGSSYEQYF
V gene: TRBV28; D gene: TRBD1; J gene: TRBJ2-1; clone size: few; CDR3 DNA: TGTGCCAGCAGTTTGCTGGGACAGACACTATACAATGAGCAGTTCTTC; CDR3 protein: CASSLLGQTLYNEQFF
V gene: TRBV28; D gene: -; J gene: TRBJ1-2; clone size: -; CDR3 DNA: TGTGCCAGCAGTTTACATCCACCGGGAGACTATGGCTACACCTTC; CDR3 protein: CASSLHPPGDYGYTF
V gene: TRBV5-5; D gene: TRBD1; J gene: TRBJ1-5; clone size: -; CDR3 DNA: TGTGCCAGCAGCCTAAGGACAGGGGATAATCAGCCCCAGCATTTT; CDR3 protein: CASSLRTGDNQPQHF
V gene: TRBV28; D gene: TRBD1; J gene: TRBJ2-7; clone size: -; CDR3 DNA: TGTGCCAGCAGTCAACAGGGCCCCAGGGGGGAGCAGTACTTC; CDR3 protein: CASSQQGPRGEQYF
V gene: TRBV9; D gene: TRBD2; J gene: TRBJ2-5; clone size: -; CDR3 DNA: TGTGCCAGCAGCGTAGGGGCGGGAGACACCCAAGAGACCCAGTACTTC; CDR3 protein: CASSVGAGDTQETQYF
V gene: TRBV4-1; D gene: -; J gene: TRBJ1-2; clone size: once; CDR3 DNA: TGCGCCAGCAGCCAAGATAGTAAGAGAGATGGCTACACCTTC; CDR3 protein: CASSQDSKRDGYTF
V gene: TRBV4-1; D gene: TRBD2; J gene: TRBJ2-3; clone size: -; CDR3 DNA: TGCGCCAGCAGCCGAGGACTAGCCCGCACAGATACGCAGTATTTT; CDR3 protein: CASSRGLARTDTQYF
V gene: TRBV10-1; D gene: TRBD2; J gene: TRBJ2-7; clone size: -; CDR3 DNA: TGCGCCAGCAGTGAGTCAACTAGCGGGAGTACAGTGGACGAGCAGTACTTC; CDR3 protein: CASSESTSGSTVDEQYF
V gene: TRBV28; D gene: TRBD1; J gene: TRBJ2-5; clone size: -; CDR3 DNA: TGTGCCAGCAGTATACAGAGGACAGGGGGAGAGACCCAGTACTTC; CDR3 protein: CASSIQRTGGETQYF
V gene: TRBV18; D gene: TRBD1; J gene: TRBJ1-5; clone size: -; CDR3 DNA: TGTGCCAGCTCACAGTCGACAGGGACCAATCAGCCCCAGCATTTT; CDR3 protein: CASSQSTGTNQPQHF